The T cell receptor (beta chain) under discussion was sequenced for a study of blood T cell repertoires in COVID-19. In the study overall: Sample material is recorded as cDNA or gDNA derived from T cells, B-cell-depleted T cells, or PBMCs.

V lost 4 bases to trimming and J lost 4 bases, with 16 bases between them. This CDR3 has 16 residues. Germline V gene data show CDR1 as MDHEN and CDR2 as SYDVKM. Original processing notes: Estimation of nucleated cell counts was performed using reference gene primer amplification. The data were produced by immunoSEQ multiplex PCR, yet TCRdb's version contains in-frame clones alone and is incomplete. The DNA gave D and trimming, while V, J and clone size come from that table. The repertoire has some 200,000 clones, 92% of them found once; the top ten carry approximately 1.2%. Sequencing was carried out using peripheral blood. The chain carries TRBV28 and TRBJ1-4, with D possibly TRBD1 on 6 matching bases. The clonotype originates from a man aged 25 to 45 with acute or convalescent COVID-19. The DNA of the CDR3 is TGTGCCAGCAGTTCTGGACAGCTCACGGGTAATGAAAAACTGTTTTTT. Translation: CASSSGQLTGNEKLFF.